The clone carrying this T cell receptor beta chain was detected many times. The data belong to a study of Graves' ophthalmopathy and Graves' hyperthyroidism. Germline V gene data show CDR1 as SNHLY and CDR2 as FYNNEI. Trimming pared 4 bases from V and 6 bases from J, leaving 6 bases between. The CDR3 has 11 amino acids. RNA transcripts were the source from which TCR beta CDR3 regions were amplified. An initial RT-PCR round employing HTBI primers preceded a second-round multiplex PCR. MiXCR, run by TCRdb on the multiplex PCR reads, gives a single entry per CDR3 protein. The sample lists about 380,000 distinct CDR3 sequences, roughly 14% occurring once.

The sample comprised peripheral blood. This TCR derives from a woman in her late teens or twenties with stable Graves' hyperthyroidism. The rearrangement links TRBV2 to TRBJ2-5; D unclear. Here the CDR3 DNA reads TGTGCCAGCAGTGGGAGACAGACCCAGTACTTC. It encodes CASSGRQTQYF. The whole variable domain, remainder taken from reference TRBV2 and TRBJ2-5, is EPEVTQTPSHQVTQMGQEVILRCVPISNHLYFYWYRQILGQKVEFLVSFYNNEISEKSEIFDDQFSVERPDGSNFTLKIRSTKLEDSAMYFCASSGRQTQYFGPGTRLLVL.